The 29 T cell receptor beta chains presented below share a single source sample, sequenced in a study of blood T cell repertoires in COVID-19. Sequencing used immunoSEQ multiplex PCR; TCRdb keeps in-frame clones, though not all of them. This table holds 150,000 to 200,000 clones, roughly 84% found once. The sequencing sample was made of PBMCs or T cells enriched from blood (not recorded which). These receptors came from a man in his fifties or sixties who had recovered from COVID-19.

In DNA form, the CDR3 reads TGCGCCAGCAGCCAAGATCAGGGCAGCTACTACGAGCAGTACTTC. Encoded protein: CASSQDQGSYYEQYF. This rearrangement joins TRBV4-1 to TRBJ2-7; possible D gene TRBD1, 5 bases. Trimming left V 0 bases short and J 3 bases short, with 12 bases between. The length of the CDR3 is 15 residues. The germline V gene encodes CDR1 MGHRA and CDR2 YSYEKL.

V usage is TRBV19 and J usage is TRBJ2-3; 8 bases are shared with TRBD1. The V gene's germline CDR1 is LNHDA and CDR2 SQIVND (reference sequence). V shed 5 bases and J 5 bases; nucleotides not matched to a gene: 15. This CDR3 has 17 amino acids. In DNA form, the CDR3 reads TGTGCCAGTAGTGTGGAGTCGAGACAGGGGTCCGTAGATACGCAGTATTTT. Protein sequence: CASSVESRQGSVDTQYF.

The rearrangement joins TRBV29-1 to TRBJ2-3, with 7 bases lining up with TRBD2. V lost 7 bases to trimming and J lost 2 bases; unmatched junction nucleotides: 9. The CDR3 covers 14 residues. Germline CDR1 SQVTM, CDR2 ANQGSEA. The CDR3 DNA is TGCAGCGGAACCTGGGGGGGGATCACAGATACGCAGTATTTT. This sequence encodes CSGTWGGITDTQYF.

The rearrangement links TRBV7-9 to TRBJ2-1; no firm D call. The CDR3 is made up of 12 amino acids. Per the germline V gene, CDR1 is SEHNR and CDR2 is FQNEAQ (reference sequence). The ends were cut back, 4 bases at V and 9 bases at J, with 10 bases in the middle. The CDR3, as DNA: TGTGCCAGCAGCTCTAGTGTGGTTGAGCAGTTCTTC. Translating it yields CASSSSVVEQFF.

This chain links TRBV7-6 with TRBJ2-1, with D perhaps matching TRBD2 (5 bases). Germline V lookup: CDR1 SGHVS, CDR2 FNYEAQ. The CDR3 length is 14 residues. V lost 5 bases to trimming and J lost 4 bases, with 12 bases between them. The CDR3 coding sequence is TGTGCCAGCAGCGGCCCGGACTCTTACAATGAGCAGTTCTTC. It encodes CASSGPDSYNEQFF.

The rearrangement links TRBV19 to TRBJ1-1, with 8 bases lining up with TRBD1. The CDR3 is 15 residues long. The V gene end was trimmed by 6 bases and the J gene end by 4 bases; junction bases not matched to a gene: 10. CDR1 LNHDA and CDR2 SQIVND come from the germline V gene (reference sequence). CDR3 in DNA: TGTGCCAGTAGGACAGACAGGGGCCTAGTCACTGAAGCTTTCTTT. Protein product: CASRTDRGLVTEAFF.

This sequence joins TRBV9 and TRBJ2-2; TRBD2 is a possible D gene (5 bases). Trimming removed 4 bases from V and 7 bases from J, with 11 bases in between. The CDR3 runs 13 residues. Germline V gene sequence: CDR1 SGDLS, CDR2 YYNGEE. Written as DNA, the CDR3 is TGTGCCAGCAGCCTTGGAGGCATCGGGGAGCTGTTTTTT. Residues: CASSLGGIGELFF.

The gene calls are TRBV5-5 and TRBJ1-5; possibly TRBD1 for D (5 bases). The germline V gene encodes CDR1 SGHKS and CDR2 YYEKEE (reference sequence). The CDR3 totals 15 residues. Trimming removed 4 bases at V and 2 bases at J, with 13 bases between. The CDR3 coding sequence is TGTGCCAGCAGCCAACAGGAGGGAGGCAATCAGCCCCAGCATTTT. The encoded protein is CASSQQEGGNQPQHF.

The chain is built from TRBV29-1 and TRBJ2-7; unclear D gene. The germline CDR1 and CDR2 sequences are SQVTM and ANQGSEA. The CDR3 totals 14 residues. Deletions cut 0 bases from V and 0 bases from J, with 9 bases between. CDR3 in DNA: TGCAGCGTTGAAGATCGCCCGAGCTCCTACGAGCAGTACTTC. Its protein is CSVEDRPSSYEQYF.

This clone appeared a single time. The chain carries TRBV5-1 and TRBJ1-1; D gene ambiguous. This CDR3 region has 13 residues. V lost 2 bases and J 7 bases, leaving 12 bases between the germline ends. Germline V gives CDR1 SGHRS, CDR2 YFSETQ. The CDR3 region has the DNA TGCGCCAGCAGCTTTCGTGAGGATGGTGAAGCTTTCTTT. Amino acids: CASSFREDGEAFF.

The V call is TRBV5-1, the J call TRBJ2-1, with D perhaps TRBD1 (6 bases). CDR1 SGHRS and CDR2 YFSETQ come from the germline V gene. V lost 0 bases and J 3 bases, leaving 7 bases between the germline ends. CDR3 length: 14 residues. The CDR3 DNA sequence: TGCGCCAGCAGCTTGGGGACAGACTACAATGAGCAGTTCTTC. It encodes CASSLGTDYNEQFF.

This chain connects TRBV3-1 (or the pseudogene TRBV3-2) to TRBJ1-6; 9 nucleotides align to TRBD1. In germline, CDR1 is LGHDT, CDR2 YNNKEL (reference sequence). Unmatched junction bases numbered 1, after V lost 3 bases and J lost 7 bases. CDR3 length equals 14 residues. CDR3 coding DNA: TGTGCCAGCAGCCAGACAGGGGGGAATTCACCCCTCCACTTT. This gives the protein CASSQTGGNSPLHF.

In its sample, this clone ranks as medium-sized. The chain employs TRBV2 and TRBJ2-7; D remains ambiguous. V was pared by 3 bases and J by 0 bases, with 6 bases between. Germline V CDR1 and CDR2: SNHLY, FYNNEI. The CDR3 is 13 amino acids. The DNA for the CDR3 is TGTGCCAGCAGTGATATGTCCTCCTACGAGCAGTACTTC. Its translation is CASSDMSSYEQYF.

In this sample, this clone turned up a few times. The chain recombines TRBV4-1 with TRBJ1-1, with TRBD1 matching 11 bases. The CDR3 is 16 residues long. V was clipped by 3 bases and J by 4 bases; unmatched bases: 7. The germline V gene has CDR1 MGHRA and CDR2 YSYEKL. The CDR3 nucleotides read TGCGCCAGCAGCCAGAGCGCCGGGACAGGGGGCACTGAAGCTTTCTTT. Its protein is CASSQSAGTGGTEAFF.

This chain links TRBV19 with TRBJ2-1; 7 bases fit TRBD1. The CDR3 sequence is 15 residues long. Trimming cost V 3 bases and J 6 bases; bases outside gene matches: 8. Germline V gene lookup returns CDR1 LNHDA and CDR2 SQIVND (reference sequence). CDR3 nucleotides: TGTGCCAGTAGTATCCAGACAGGGCGACCCAATGAGCAGTTCTTC. Residues: CASSIQTGRPNEQFF. Full variable domain (outside the CDR3, taken from reference TRBV19 and TRBJ2-1): DGGITQSPKYLFRKEGQNVTLSCEQNLNHDAMYWYRQDPGQGLRLIYYSQIVNDFQKGDIAEGYSVSREKKESFPLTVTSAQKNPTAFYLCASSIQTGRPNEQFFGPGTRLTVL.

The chain couples TRBV4-1 to TRBJ2-1, with D tentatively TRBD2 (5 bases). V dropped 0 bases and J dropped 3 bases, with 9 bases sitting between them. CDR1 is MGHRA and CDR2 is YSYEKL in the germline V gene. The CDR3 has 15 residues. CDR3 DNA sequence: TGCGCCAGCAGCCAAGATGGGAGACGCTACAATGAGCAGTTCTTC. It yields the protein CASSQDGRRYNEQFF.

The chain joins TRBV9 to TRBJ2-3, with TRBD2 identical over 8 bases. This CDR3 is built from 16 residues. After removal of 2 bases from V and 6 bases from J, the junction contained 11 bases not matched to a gene. The V gene's germline CDR1 is SGDLS and CDR2 YYNGEE. The CDR3 DNA follows: TGTGCCAGCAGCGTCCTTTCGGGGGGGCCCGGGGATACGCAGTATTTT. It specifies CASSVLSGGPGDTQYF.

This chain joins TRBV5-1 and TRBJ1-1; tentatively, D is TRBD1 (5 bases). V lost 0 bases and J lost 8, with 14 bases in between. The germline gives CDR1 SGHRS, CDR2 YFSETQ. This CDR3 spans 14 amino acids. The CDR3: CASSLGQPKGEAFF. The CDR3 coding sequence is TGCGCCAGCAGCTTGGGACAGCCGAAGGGGGAAGCTTTCTTT.

V and J are TRBV5-1 and TRBJ1-1, with a possible D match to TRBD1 (5 bases). Deletions cut 0 bases from V and 5 bases from J, with 17 bases between. CDR3 size: 16 residues. Germline values: CDR1 SGHRS, CDR2 YFSETQ. CDR3 in DNA: TGCGCCAGCAGCTTGGCCGGGGAGGGGATTGGGACTGAAGCTTTCTTT. Its protein product is CASSLAGEGIGTEAFF. The complete variable domain, with remaining parts taken from reference TRBV5-1 and TRBJ1-1, reads KAGVTQTPRYLIKTRGQQVTLSCSPISGHRSVSWYQQTPGQGLQFLFEYFSETQRNKGNFPGRFSGRQFSNSRSEMNVSTLELGDSALYLCASSLAGEGIGTEAFFGQGTRLTVV.

The V and J genes are TRBV6-5 and TRBJ1-1, with D maybe TRBD1 (5 bases). Germline V CDR1 and CDR2: MNHEY, SVGAGI. CDR3 size: 15 residues. Trimming took off 8 bases at V and 5 bases at J, with 21 bases between the two ends. CDR3 protein: CASLFQQKGHTEAFF. The CDR3 DNA follows: TGTGCCAGCCTATTCCAGCAAAAGGGGCATACTGAAGCTTTCTTT.

This chain uses TRBV7-9 with TRBJ1-2, with TRBD1 matching 7 bases. Germline V CDR1 and CDR2: SEHNR, FQNEAQ (reference sequence). This CDR3 has 18 amino acids. The ends lost 3 bases at V and 4 bases at J; junction bases unmatched: 17. CDR3 sequence: CASSLGTTGPSLPYGYTF. The CDR3 bases are TGTGCCAGCAGCTTGGGGACGACAGGGCCCTCGCTTCCCTATGGCTACACCTTC.

The V gene is TRBV10-3, the J gene TRBJ2-7; D uncertain. The CDR3 is 14 residues long. CDR1 and CDR2 (germline): ENHRY, SYGVKD. Deletions cut 1 base from V and 4 bases from J, with 11 bases between. The CDR3 loop is CAISELYSTYEQYF. Written as DNA, the CDR3 is TGTGCCATCAGTGAGTTGTACAGTACTTACGAGCAGTACTTC.

This chain joins TRBV30 and TRBJ2-1; 9 bases align to TRBD2. Germline values: CDR1 GTSNPN, CDR2 SVGIG (reference sequence). The CDR3 is 13 residues long. V shed 1 base and J 10 bases; nucleotides not matched to a gene: 5. CDR3 protein: CAWSDGTSREQFF. CDR3 coding DNA: TGTGCCTGGAGTGACGGGACTAGCCGGGAGCAGTTCTTC.

The DNA for the CDR3 is TGTGCCAGCAGCGTAGGACAGGGCCCAAATTCACCCCTCCACTTT. It is translated as CASSVGQGPNSPLHF. The chain uses TRBV9 and TRBJ1-6; 7 nucleotides agree with TRBD1. The V and J ends lost 0 bases and 7 bases, in that order; junction bases with no gene match: 4. The CDR3 has 15 amino acids. CDR1 is SGDLS, CDR2 YYNGEE, per germline. Combining the CDR3 with reference TRBV9 and TRBJ1-6 gives the whole variable domain DSGVTQTPKHLITATGQRVTLRCSPRSGDLSVYWYQQSLDQGLQFLIQYYNGEERAKGNILERFSAQQFPDLHSELNLSSLELGDSALYFCASSVGQGPNSPLHFGNGTRLTVT.

The chain carries TRBV5-6 and TRBJ1-2; 7 positions agree with TRBD1. Germline trimming cut 2 bases from V and 8 bases from J; bases unmatched to any gene: 15. CDR3 length equals 16 residues. Germline CDR1 SGHDT, CDR2 YYEEEE. The CDR3 DNA is TGTGCCAGCAGCTTTGAGACAGGGACTTTTAATTCGGGCTACACCTTC. Protein: CASSFETGTFNSGYTF.

The chain couples TRBV7-2 to TRBJ2-7, with 9 bases identical to TRBD2. Germline CDR1 is SGHTA and CDR2 is FQGNSA. This CDR3 is built from 15 residues. Germline trimming cut 5 bases from V and 3 bases from J; bases unmatched to any gene: 8. The CDR3 sequence is CASSQHSGGLYEQYF. CDR3 DNA: TGTGCCAGCAGCCAACATAGCGGGGGCCTCTACGAGCAGTACTTC.

The chain carries TRBV28 and TRBJ2-7, with a tentative D call TRBD2 (5 bases). The germline gives CDR1 MDHEN, CDR2 SYDVKM. The V end lost 3 bases, the J end lost 7 bases, and 13 bases lay between the germline ends. The CDR3 runs to 13 residues. The CDR3 sequence is CASSLTRAEEQYF. CDR3 nucleotide sequence: TGTGCCAGCAGTTTGACGAGGGCGGAGGAGCAGTACTTC.

The chain is built from TRBV2 and TRBJ1-6, with TRBD1 matching over 7 bases. The CDR3 runs to 15 residues. Germline V gene sequence: CDR1 SNHLY, CDR2 FYNNEI. V shed 6 bases and J 5 bases; nucleotides not matched to a gene: 7. The DNA of the CDR3 is TGTGCCAGCAGGATACAGGGGTCAAATAATTCACCCCTCCACTTT. Amino acids: CASRIQGSNNSPLHF.

The V call is TRBV28, the J call TRBJ1-2, with TRBD1 matching 8 bases. The CDR3 contains 13 residues. V trimming: 5 bases; J trimming: 8 bases; junction bases outside the gene matches: 7. Germline values: CDR1 MDHEN, CDR2 SYDVKM. CDR3 loop: CASSASRQGGYTF. CDR3 bases: TGTGCCAGCAGTGCCTCCCGACAGGGGGGCTACACCTTC.